These 25 T cell receptor beta chains were all obtained from the same sample, sequenced in a study of shared clonotypes between healthy human individuals. Clones were read by immunoSEQ multiplex PCR, and TCRdb kept only the in-frame ones, dropping some. The table has some 900,000 clones, 70% to 85% seen once. Sequenced material: memory CD4+ T cells sorted from blood. Subset: CD45RA-negative fraction. These receptors all stem from a man aged 18 to 29 in good health.

V is TRBV18 and J is TRBJ1-5; 10 bases are shared with TRBD1. V lost 4 bases to trimming and J lost 1 base; unmatched junction nucleotides: 7. CDR3 length: 17 residues. The germline CDR1 and CDR2 sequences are KGHSH and LQKENI. DNA of the CDR3: TGTGCCAGCTCACAGAGACCGGGACAGGGGAGCAATCAGCCCCAGCATTTT. Translating it yields CASSQRPGQGSNQPQHF.

This chain connects TRBV29-1 to TRBJ1-1; D possibly corresponds to TRBD1 (5 bases). With 7 bases removed from V and 7 bases from J, the gap between germline ends came to 22 bases. Germline CDR1 is SQVTM and CDR2 is ANQGSEA. The CDR3 extends over 14 amino acids. The CDR3 bases are TGCAGCGCCCGAAGGGACCAAGCAGGGATTGAAGCTTTCTTT. Translated: CSARRDQAGIEAFF.

The J gene is TRBJ2-1, the V gene TRBV5-1; D possibly corresponds to TRBD2 (6 bases). V lost 4 bases and J lost 7, with 18 bases in between. Per germline, CDR1 SGHRS and CDR2 YFSETQ. The CDR3 is made up of 15 amino acids. CDR3 nucleotide sequence: TGCGCCAGCAGCCCGGGGGACCGGGTAAGTAATGAGCAGTTCTTC. It encodes CASSPGDRVSNEQFF.

This clone was counted between two and nine times. The V and J genes are TRBV19 and TRBJ1-2; 7 bases map to TRBD1. With 3 bases clipped from V and 2 bases from J, the junction kept 6 bases outside the gene matches. This CDR3 contains 15 residues. Germline V gives CDR1 LNHDA, CDR2 SQIVND (reference sequence). The CDR3 nucleotides read TGTGCCAGTAGTATCTTCAGGGGGGGAAACTATGGCTACACCTTC. Amino acid sequence: CASSIFRGGNYGYTF.

A single count supports this clone. The chain carries TRBV6-5 and TRBJ2-7, with D uncertain. This CDR3 has 15 residues. Deletions cut 0 bases from V and 4 bases from J, with 13 bases between. From germline, CDR1 is MNHEY and CDR2 SVGAGI. The CDR3 DNA follows: TGTGCCAGCAGTTACTCGACGGGCAGATATTACGAGCAGTACTTC. Amino acids: CASSYSTGRYYEQYF.

The V gene is TRBV19, the J gene TRBJ2-1; D may be TRBD2 (6 bases). The V and J ends lost 5 bases and 6 bases respectively, with 17 bases between them. The length of the CDR3 is 15 residues. Germline lookup yields CDR1 LNHDA and CDR2 SQIVND (reference sequence). CDR3 loop: CASSRIAALFNEQFF. The CDR3 DNA follows: TGTGCCAGTAGTCGTATAGCGGCCCTGTTCAATGAGCAGTTCTTC.

This clone was observed once. The chain combines TRBV9 with TRBJ1-3, with TRBD1 as a possible D gene (5 bases). The CDR3 runs 15 residues. With 5 bases removed from V and 4 bases from J, the gap between germline ends came to 16 bases. Germline V gene lookup returns CDR1 SGDLS and CDR2 YYNGEE. The CDR3, as DNA: TGTGCCAGCAGACCGGGACCGACGTTGGGAAACACCATATATTTT. Translating it yields CASRPGPTLGNTIYF.

V and J are TRBV19 and TRBJ2-5; D remains unclear. The germline V and J ends were trimmed by 6 bases and 0 bases, with 20 bases remaining between them. The CDR3 totals 17 residues. CDR1 is LNHDA, CDR2 SQIVND, per germline (reference sequence). Here the CDR3 DNA reads TGTGCCAGTAGCCCCCAATTACGGGCCTTGTACCAAGAGACCCAGTACTTC. Translation: CASSPQLRALYQETQYF.

The rearrangement joins TRBV5-1 to TRBJ1-4, with TRBD1 matching over 7 bases. Germline CDR1 is SGHRS and CDR2 is YFSETQ. Trimming took 3 bases from V and 4 from J; bases not matched to a gene: 6. The CDR3 has 15 residues. CDR3 region: CASSWRDSVNEKLFF. The CDR3 DNA is TGCGCCAGCAGCTGGCGGGACAGTGTTAATGAAAAACTGTTTTTT.

This chain links TRBV5-4 with TRBJ1-4; D is ambiguous. CDR3 length: 14 residues. From germline, CDR1 is SGHNT and CDR2 YYREEE (reference sequence). V gave up 4 bases and J gave up 7 bases, with 14 bases separating them. The DNA for the CDR3 is TGTGCCAGCAGCCGCGACACCGTAAGTGAAAAACTGTTTTTT. Amino acids: CASSRDTVSEKLFF.

Comments on this clone: The junction departs from germline at one end; a sequencing error may be responsible. CDR3 sequence (DNA): TGTGCCAGCAGTGACAGGTCGCGGACTAAGACCTACGAGCAGTACTTT. Amino acid sequence: CASSDRSRTKTYEQYF. The chain is built from TRBV6-1 and TRBJ2-7; TRBD2 might be the D (6 bases). Germline loops: CDR1 MNHNS, CDR2 SASEGT. CDR3 length equals 16 residues.

The genes are TRBV10-2 and TRBJ2-3, with TRBD2 identical over 10 bases. After removal of 7 bases from V and 4 bases from J, the junction contained 5 bases not matched to a gene. The CDR3 consists of 14 residues. CDR1 WSHSY and CDR2 SAAADI come from the germline V gene. CDR3 region: CASTRTSGSDTQYF. CDR3 in DNA: TGCGCCAGCACCCGGACTAGCGGATCAGATACGCAGTATTTT.

V is TRBV11-2 and J is TRBJ1-5; TRBD1 is a possible D gene (5 bases). Trimming shortened V by 0 bases and J by 7 bases, and 13 bases separated the two germline ends. CDR3 length equals 15 residues. Germline V gene data show CDR1 as SGHAT and CDR2 as FQNNGV. The CDR3 region is CASSLDSGHLQPQHF. Here the CDR3 DNA reads TGTGCCAGCAGCTTAGATTCAGGGCATCTACAGCCCCAGCATTTT.

The V call is TRBV28, the J call TRBJ1-1; D not resolved. The CDR3 contains 14 residues. The germline gives CDR1 MDHEN, CDR2 SYDVKM. Trimming took off 5 bases at V and 6 bases at J, with 16 bases between the two ends. For the CDR3, the DNA is TGTGCCAGCAGTCCCTTCGGTCTGGGCCCTGAAGCTTTCTTT. This gives the protein CASSPFGLGPEAFF.

The V call is TRBV6-6, the J call TRBJ1-5; 7 bases are a match to TRBD1. The junction had 5 bases not matched to a gene; V was cut back by 6 bases and J by 0 bases. CDR3 length equals 15 residues. Germline-derived CDR1 and CDR2 are MNHNY and SVGAGI (reference sequence). The CDR3 coding sequence is TGTGCCAGCAGCGGGGGACAGTTTAGCAATCAGCCCCAGCATTTT. Translating it yields CASSGGQFSNQPQHF.

CDR3: CASSLRTSVRNEQFF. Written as DNA, the CDR3 is TGTGCCAGCAGCTTACGGACTAGCGTTCGCAATGAGCAGTTCTTC. The rearrangement uses TRBV7-2 and TRBJ2-1; 9 bases map to TRBD2. Looked up from germline, CDR1 is SGHTA and CDR2 is FQGNSA. The V segment lost 2 bases and the J segment 6 bases; nucleotides outside the gene matches: 5. This CDR3 region has 15 residues.

This sequence joins TRBV5-4 and TRBJ2-1; D possibly corresponds to TRBD2 (6 bases). The germline V gene has CDR1 SGHNT and CDR2 YYREEE (reference sequence). The CDR3 sequence is 14 residues long. Between the trimmed V and J ends, which lost 0 bases and 8 bases, there was a span of 12 bases. The CDR3 DNA reads as TGTGCCAGCAGCTTGGGCGGAGGGCTCGATGAGCAGTTCTTC. The encoded protein is CASSLGGGLDEQFF.

This clone showed up just a few times. J is TRBJ2-1 and V is TRBV11-2; D is unclear. Germline V gives CDR1 SGHAT, CDR2 FQNNGV. With 5 bases removed from V and 3 bases from J, the gap between germline ends came to 11 bases. CDR3 length: 14 amino acids. DNA of the CDR3: TGTGCCAGCAGCCTGGGAACGTACTACAATGAGCAGTTCTTC. Protein product: CASSLGTYYNEQFF.

This clone was recorded a few times. The chain couples TRBV27 to TRBJ2-2, with D possibly matching TRBD2 (6 bases). V was cut by 7 bases and J by 6 bases, with 12 bases left in between. The CDR3 is 13 residues long. The germline V gene has CDR1 MNHEY and CDR2 SMNVEV (reference sequence). CDR3 nucleotide sequence: TGTGCCAGCAATGGGAGGATGTCCGGGGAGCTGTTTTTT. The encoded protein is CASNGRMSGELFF.

The chain has TRBV25-1 and TRBJ1-4; D is ambiguous. V shed 5 bases and J shed 5 bases, with 9 bases lying between them. The CDR3 is 13 residues long. Germline values: CDR1 MGHDK, CDR2 SYGVNS. The CDR3 bases are TGTGCCAGCAGTCGAGGAATGAATGAAAAACTGTTTTTT. It encodes CASSRGMNEKLFF.

This sequence joins TRBV19 and TRBJ1-3; D gene unclear. The germline gives CDR1 LNHDA, CDR2 SQIVND (reference sequence). This CDR3 region has 14 residues. V lost 2 bases and J 1 base, leaving 6 bases between the germline ends. The CDR3 sequence: CASSIFPSGNTIYF. In DNA form, the CDR3 reads TGTGCCAGTAGTATATTTCCTTCTGGAAACACCATATATTTT.

V and J are TRBV7-2 and TRBJ2-5; 8 bases agree with TRBD2. The junction had 4 bases not matched to a gene; V was cut back by 6 bases and J by 1 base. CDR3 size: 14 residues. Germline V gene lookup returns CDR1 SGHTA and CDR2 FQGNSA. This CDR3 is CASRLAARQETQYF. CDR3 coding DNA: TGTGCCAGCAGACTAGCGGCTCGCCAAGAGACCCAGTACTTC. Full variable domain (rest looked up from reference TRBV7-2 and TRBJ2-5): GAGVSQSPSNKVTEKGKDVELRCDPISGHTALYWYRQSLGQGLEFLIYFQGNSAPDKSGLPSDRFSAERTGGSVSTLTIQRTQQEDSAVYLCASRLAARQETQYFGPGTRLLVL.

This clone came up many times. This specimen includes other DNA sequences encoding the same CDR3. The chain has TRBV6-4 and TRBJ1-1, with 7 bases lining up with TRBD1. The CDR3 is 13 residues long. Germline V gene data show CDR1 as MRHNA and CDR2 as SNTAGT. V shed 6 bases and J 1 base; nucleotides not matched to a gene: 2. The CDR3 is CASSRTGNTEAFF. The CDR3 bases are TGTGCCAGCAGCCGGACAGGGAACACTGAAGCTTTCTTT.

V usage is TRBV5-1 and J usage is TRBJ1-2; TRBD1 agrees at 10 bases. The CDR3 is 13 amino acids. Trimming took 5 bases from V and 12 from J; bases not matched to a gene: 10. From germline, CDR1 is SGHRS and CDR2 YFSETQ. CDR3 DNA sequence: TGCGCCAGCAGGTCCGGTGACAGGGGGCGTCACACCTTC. Its translation is CASRSGDRGRHTF.

This clone was counted between two and nine times. The CDR3 here is CASSENSANYGYTF. The DNA of the CDR3 is TGTGCCAGCAGTGAAAACTCCGCAAACTATGGCTACACCTTC. The chain carries TRBV6-1 and TRBJ1-2, with no clear D. The V and J ends lost 2 bases and 2 bases respectively, with 9 bases between them. In germline, CDR1 is MNHNS, CDR2 SASEGT. The CDR3 contains 14 residues.